Below, 21 T cell receptor beta chains from the same sample are listed, as sequenced in a study of blood T cell repertoires in COVID-19. Sequencing used immunoSEQ multiplex PCR; TCRdb keeps in-frame clones, though not all of them. The sample shows a few hundred thousand clones, about 91% of them seen only once. Sequences were obtained from peripheral blood. The receptor source for this set is a woman in her 30s who had recovered from COVID-19.

This clone was seen a few times. The rearrangement links TRBV5-4 to TRBJ1-4; no definite D call. Germline loops: CDR1 SGHNT, CDR2 YYREEE (reference sequence). The CDR3 runs 15 residues. V was cut by 3 bases and J by 5 bases, with 14 bases left in between. CDR3 protein: CASSYLEGENEKLFF. Written as DNA, the CDR3 is TGTGCCAGCAGCTACTTGGAGGGCGAGAATGAAAAACTGTTTTTT. Filled out from reference TRBV5-4 and TRBJ1-4, the complete variable domain reads ETGVTQSPTHLIKTRGQQVTLRCSSQSGHNTVSWYQQALGQGPQFIFQYYREEENGRGNFPPRFSGLQFPNYSSELNVNALELDDSALYLCASSYLEGENEKLFFGSGTQLSVL.

The chain recombines TRBV19 with TRBJ1-2; tentatively, D is TRBD1 (6 bases). This CDR3 comprises 19 residues. The V gene's germline CDR1 is LNHDA and CDR2 SQIVND (reference sequence). Trimming removed 4 bases from V and 1 base from J, with 25 bases in between. CDR3 in amino acids: CASSTLSLGAGARNYGYTF. The CDR3 DNA follows: TGTGCCAGTAGTACCCTCTCCCTCGGGGCGGGGGCGCGTAACTATGGCTACACCTTC.

The chain employs TRBV9 and TRBJ1-1; D call uncertain. This CDR3 is built from 15 residues. Trimming removed 0 bases at V and 0 bases at J, with 9 bases between. Germline CDR1 is SGDLS and CDR2 is YYNGEE. The CDR3 nucleotides are TGTGCCAGCAGCGTAGACGGCAGCGTGAACACTGAAGCTTTCTTT. It codes for CASSVDGSVNTEAFF.

CDR3 in amino acids: CASSLGGSSKSEQYF. The CDR3 nucleotides read TGCGCCAGCAGCTTGGGGGGTTCTAGCAAGTCCGAGCAGTACTTC. This chain uses TRBV5-1 with TRBJ2-7; a possible D gene is TRBD2 (5 bases). Trimming removed 0 bases from V and 6 bases from J, with 16 bases in between. The CDR3 extends over 15 amino acids. The germline V gene encodes CDR1 SGHRS and CDR2 YFSETQ.

In this sample, this clone turned up once. The chain carries TRBV7-2 and TRBJ1-3; no clear D gene. CDR1 SGHTA and CDR2 FQGNSA come from the germline V gene. Trimming pared 5 bases from V and 0 bases from J, leaving 20 bases between. The CDR3 has 18 amino acids. CDR3 sequence: CASSPRRADPSSGNTIYF. The CDR3 DNA is TGTGCCAGCAGCCCACGTCGAGCGGACCCGAGCTCTGGAAACACCATATATTTT.

The chain joins TRBV6-6 to TRBJ2-7, with 12 bases fitting TRBD2. After removal of 5 bases from V and 0 bases from J, the junction contained 11 bases not matched to a gene. Germline V gene sequence: CDR1 MNHNY, CDR2 SVGAGI (reference sequence). The CDR3 covers 18 residues. The CDR3 loop is CASSLRLAGAASSYEQYF. As DNA, the CDR3 is TGTGCCAGCAGTCTACGACTAGCGGGGGCCGCCAGCTCCTACGAGCAGTACTTC.

The rearrangement links TRBV7-9 to TRBJ1-5, with TRBD1 identical over 8 bases. The germline gives CDR1 SEHNR, CDR2 FQNEAQ (reference sequence). V trimming: 5 bases; J trimming: 2 bases; junction bases outside the gene matches: 2. This CDR3 contains 14 residues. In DNA, the CDR3 is TGTGCCAGCAGCGCGGGACAGGGCAATCAGCCCCAGCATTTT. Its protein is CASSAGQGNQPQHF.

This rearrangement joins TRBV2 to TRBJ2-5, with TRBD2 matching over 13 bases. Germline lookup yields CDR1 SNHLY and CDR2 FYNNEI. This CDR3 is built from 18 residues. J was trimmed by 2 bases and V by 5 bases; bases with no gene match: 11. The CDR3 reads CASSIGTSGEGGQETQYF. DNA of the CDR3: TGTGCCAGCAGTATCGGGACTAGCGGGGAGGGTGGGCAAGAGACCCAGTACTTC.

The chain combines TRBV4-1 with TRBJ1-1; D gene unclear. The CDR3 runs to 14 residues. V lost 3 bases and J 5 bases, leaving 13 bases between the germline ends. Germline lookup yields CDR1 MGHRA and CDR2 YSYEKL. In DNA, the CDR3 is TGCGCCAGCAGCCAGGTCGCGGGAGGAACTGAAGCTTTCTTT. Protein: CASSQVAGGTEAFF.

This chain joins TRBV4-1 and TRBJ2-5, with D unclear. The germline V and J ends were trimmed by 4 bases and 4 bases, with 22 bases remaining between them. The CDR3 is 17 amino acids. The germline V gene has CDR1 MGHRA and CDR2 YSYEKL. The CDR3: CASSRSLVLPVGETQYF. In nucleotides, the CDR3 is TGCGCCAGCAGCCGGAGCTTGGTCCTACCGGTGGGAGAGACCCAGTACTTC.

CDR3 region: CASSSPRLAGGSGANVLTF. CDR3 DNA sequence: TGTGCCAGCAGTTCCCCGAGACTAGCGGGGGGGTCTGGGGCCAACGTCCTGACTTTC. This chain connects TRBV27 to TRBJ2-6; 14 bases fit TRBD2. Trimming took 4 bases from V and 1 from J; bases not matched to a gene: 6. Germline assignment: CDR1 MNHEY and CDR2 SMNVEV (reference sequence). The CDR3 contains 19 residues.

The chain combines TRBV30 with TRBJ1-2, with 7 bases fitting TRBD1. The CDR3 is 13 amino acids. Germline loops: CDR1 GTSNPN, CDR2 SVGIG (reference sequence). The ends lost 2 bases at V and 6 bases at J; junction bases unmatched: 6. In nucleotides, the CDR3 is TGTGCCTGGAGTTCCCAGGGGGTGGATGGCTACACCTTC. It encodes CAWSSQGVDGYTF.

The J gene is TRBJ1-5, the V gene TRBV24-1; D uncertain. Per germline, CDR1 KGHDR and CDR2 SFDVKD. V gave up 4 bases and J gave up 3 bases, with 15 bases separating them. This CDR3 has 16 residues. Here the CDR3 DNA reads TGTGCCACCAGTGACCCGGGTGCCCCGGTCAATCAGCCCCAGCATTTT. It encodes CATSDPGAPVNQPQHF.

This clone was seen just once. This chain links TRBV7-8 with TRBJ2-7, with TRBD1 as a possible D gene (6 bases). Germline CDR1 and CDR2: SGHVS and FQNEAQ. Trimming shortened V by 3 bases and J by 1 base, and 13 bases separated the two germline ends. This CDR3 region has 15 residues. The CDR3 coding sequence is TGTGCCAGCAGCTTCAGACACAGGGAATCCTACGAGCAGTACTTC. Amino acids: CASSFRHRESYEQYF.

The chain uses TRBV6-5 and TRBJ1-6, with 7 bases that match TRBD1. The junction had 6 bases not matched to a gene; V was cut back by 7 bases and J by 9 bases. This CDR3 comprises 13 residues. Looked up from germline, CDR1 is MNHEY and CDR2 is SVGAGI. CDR3 protein: CASIGDSLSPLHF. The CDR3 DNA is TGTGCCAGCATCGGGGACAGTCTTTCACCCCTCCACTTT.

The chain links TRBV2 to TRBJ2-1; 7 bases fit TRBD1. Germline assignment: CDR1 SNHLY and CDR2 FYNNEI. The CDR3 loop spans 12 amino acids. V trimming: 11 bases; J trimming: 12 bases; junction bases outside the gene matches: 13. The CDR3 sequence: CAGTTGAIGQFF. CDR3 coding DNA: TGTGCCGGAACCACAGGGGCCATTGGGCAGTTCTTC.

The chain employs TRBV15 and TRBJ2-7, with TRBD1 matching over 8 bases. V dropped 3 bases and J dropped 3; count of bases not matched to a gene: 7. This CDR3 is built from 15 residues. CDR1 and CDR2 (germline): LNHNV, YYDKDF (reference sequence). The CDR3 reads CATSRDRDRFYEQYF. Written as DNA, the CDR3 is TGTGCCACCAGCAGGGACCGGGACAGGTTCTACGAGCAGTACTTC. Full variable domain (rest looked up from reference TRBV15 and TRBJ2-7): DAMVIQNPRYQVTQFGKPVTLSCSQTLNHNVMYWYQQKSSQAPKLLFHYYDKDFNNEADTPDNFQSRRPNTSFCFLDIRSPGLGDTAMYLCATSRDRDRFYEQYFGPGTRLTVT.

This sequence joins TRBV29-1 and TRBJ2-3; 7 nucleotides align to TRBD1. Germline CDR1 is SQVTM and CDR2 is ANQGSEA. The CDR3 length is 15 residues. The V gene end was trimmed by 4 bases and the J gene end by 4 bases; junction bases not matched to a gene: 11. The CDR3 region has the DNA TGCAGCGTTGTTTATTATGACAGGGTGGCAGATACGCAGTATTTT. Its protein product is CSVVYYDRVADTQYF.

The gene calls are TRBV6-4 and TRBJ2-7, with TRBD2 identical over 9 bases. From germline, CDR1 is MRHNA and CDR2 SNTAGT. The junction had 8 bases not matched to a gene; V was cut back by 5 bases and J by 0 bases. The CDR3 totals 16 residues. In DNA form, the CDR3 reads TGTGCCAGCAGTACCTGCTCTAGCGGGGACTCCTACGAGCAGTACTTC. This gives the protein CASSTCSSGDSYEQYF.

The chain links TRBV7-9 to TRBJ2-7; tentative D call: TRBD2 (6 bases). Between the trimmed V and J ends, which lost 3 bases and 3 bases, there was a span of 9 bases. CDR3 length: 13 residues. Germline lookup yields CDR1 SEHNR and CDR2 FQNEAQ (reference sequence). The CDR3 nucleotides read TGTGCCAGCAGCTTCGTGGAGGGCTACGAGCAGTACTTC. It yields the protein CASSFVEGYEQYF. Full variable domain (remainder filled in from reference TRBV7-9 and TRBJ2-7): DTGVSQNPRHKITKRGQNVTFRCDPISEHNRLYWYRQTLGQGPEFLTYFQNEAQLEKSRLLSDRFSAERPKGSFSTLEIQRTEQGDSAMYLCASSFVEGYEQYFGPGTRLTVT.

This clone was picked up one time. The chain is built from TRBV5-1 and TRBJ2-2, with 12 bases fitting TRBD2. V gave up 4 bases and J gave up 6 bases; unmatched junction bases: 4. This CDR3 comprises 15 residues. The germline gives CDR1 SGHRS, CDR2 YFSETQ. The CDR3 DNA is TGCGCCAGCAGCCCACTAGCGGGGGGCGCCGGGGAGCTGTTTTTT. Its protein is CASSPLAGGAGELFF.